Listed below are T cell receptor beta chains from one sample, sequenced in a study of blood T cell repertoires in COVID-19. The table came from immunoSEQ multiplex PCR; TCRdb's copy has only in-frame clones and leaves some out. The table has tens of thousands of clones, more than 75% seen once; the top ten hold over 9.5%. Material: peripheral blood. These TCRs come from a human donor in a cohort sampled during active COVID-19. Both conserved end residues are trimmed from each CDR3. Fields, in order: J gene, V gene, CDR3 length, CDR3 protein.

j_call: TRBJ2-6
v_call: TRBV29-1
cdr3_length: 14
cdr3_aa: SAETGRVSGANVLT

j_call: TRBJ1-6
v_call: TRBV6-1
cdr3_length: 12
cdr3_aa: ASSEGGGPVPLH

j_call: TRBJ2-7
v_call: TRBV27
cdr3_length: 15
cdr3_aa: ASSTLAGTSPRGEQY

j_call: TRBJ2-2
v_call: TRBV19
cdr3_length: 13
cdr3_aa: ASSNSRINTGELF

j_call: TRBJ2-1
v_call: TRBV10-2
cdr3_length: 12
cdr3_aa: ASKYQPPGHEQF

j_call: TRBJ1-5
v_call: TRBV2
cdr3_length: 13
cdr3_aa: ASSLQGFSNQPQH

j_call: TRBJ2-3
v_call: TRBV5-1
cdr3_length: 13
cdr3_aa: ASSVERGYTDTQY

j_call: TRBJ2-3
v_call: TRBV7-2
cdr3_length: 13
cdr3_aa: ASSSQAGVTDTQY

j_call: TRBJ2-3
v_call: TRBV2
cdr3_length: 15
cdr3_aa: ASSVDPGLASGGTQY

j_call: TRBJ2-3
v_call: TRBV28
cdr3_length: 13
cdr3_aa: ASSRGEVGTDTQY

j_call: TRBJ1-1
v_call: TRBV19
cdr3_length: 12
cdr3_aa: ASSTKTGSTEAF

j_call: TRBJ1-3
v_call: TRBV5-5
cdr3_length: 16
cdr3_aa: ASSLVLGQGLSGNTIY

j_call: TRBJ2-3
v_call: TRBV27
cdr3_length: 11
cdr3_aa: ASRLQGYDTQY

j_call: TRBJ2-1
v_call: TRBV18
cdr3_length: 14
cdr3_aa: ASSIQGTSSYNEQF

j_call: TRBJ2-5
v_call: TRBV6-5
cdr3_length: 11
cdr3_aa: ASRTGLAGNEY

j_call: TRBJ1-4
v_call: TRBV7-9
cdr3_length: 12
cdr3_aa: ASSSDRVTEKLF

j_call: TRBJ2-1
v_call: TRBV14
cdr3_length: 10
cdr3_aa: ASSRDRDEQF

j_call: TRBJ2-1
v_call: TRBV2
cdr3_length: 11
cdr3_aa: ASSFQPGREQF

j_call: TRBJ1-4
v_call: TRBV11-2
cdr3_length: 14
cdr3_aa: ASSHSTGGLREKLF

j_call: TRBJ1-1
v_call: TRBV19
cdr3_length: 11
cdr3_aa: ASRVRIQGEAF

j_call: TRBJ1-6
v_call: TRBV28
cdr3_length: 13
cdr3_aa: ASNPTNSYNSPLH

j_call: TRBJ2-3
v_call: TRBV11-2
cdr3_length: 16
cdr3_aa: ASSSPDVSGGPTDTQY

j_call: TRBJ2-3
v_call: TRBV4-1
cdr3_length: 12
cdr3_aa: ASSSRQGTDTQY

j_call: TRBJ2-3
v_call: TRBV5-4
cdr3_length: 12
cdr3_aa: ASRSLGATDTQY

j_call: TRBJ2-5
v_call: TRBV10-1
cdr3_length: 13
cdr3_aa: ASSEARGGGETQY

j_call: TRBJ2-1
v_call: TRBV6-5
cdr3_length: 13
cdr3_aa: ASGPLAGVDGEQF